The 16 T cell receptor beta chains below were found in one sample sequenced in a study of blood T cell repertoires in COVID-19. Clones were sequenced by immunoSEQ multiplex PCR, and TCRdb holds only the in-frame ones, with some missing. The sample has around 280,000 clones, over 80% seen once. Sequenced material: peripheral blood. The receptor source for this set is a woman aged 45-65 years with active or convalescent COVID-19.

This clone was detected a few times. The J gene is TRBJ2-5, the V gene TRBV9, with 15 bases identical to TRBD2. CDR3 size: 15 residues. V trimming: 4 bases; J trimming: 5 bases; junction bases outside the gene matches: 3. Germline values: CDR1 SGDLS, CDR2 YYNGEE. For the CDR3, the DNA is TGTGCCAGCAGCCCGGGGACTAGCGGGAGGGAGACCCAGTACTTC. This sequence encodes CASSPGTSGRETQYF.

The chain's CDR3 is CAWSASGVGYTF. The CDR3 DNA is TGTGCCTGGAGTGCGTCAGGCGTGGGCTACACCTTC. The rearrangement uses TRBV30 and TRBJ1-2; unclear D gene. Germline V gene lookup returns CDR1 GTSNPN and CDR2 SVGIG (reference sequence). Trimming took off 1 base at V and 8 bases at J, with 11 bases between the two ends. The CDR3 runs to 12 residues.

Ten or more counts support this clone. This chain uses TRBV4-1 with TRBJ2-1; the D gene is possibly TRBD2 (6 bases). The CDR3 has 18 amino acids. Trimming removed 5 bases at V and 2 bases at J, with 22 bases between. In germline, CDR1 is MGHRA, CDR2 YSYEKL. For the CDR3, the DNA is TGCGCCAGCAGCGATCAAAAAAAGGGACTCGCAACCTACAATGAGCAGTTCTTC. Protein sequence: CASSDQKKGLATYNEQFF.

V gene TRBV19 combines with J gene TRBJ1-1; TRBD1 agrees at 11 bases. The junction had 6 bases not matched to a gene; V was cut back by 5 bases and J by 10 bases. The length of the CDR3 is 13 residues. Germline values: CDR1 LNHDA, CDR2 SQIVND (reference sequence). The CDR3: CASSLGTGGRAFF. For the CDR3, the DNA is TGTGCCAGTAGTCTCGGGACAGGGGGTCGAGCTTTCTTT.

The chain carries TRBV7-9 and TRBJ1-1; tentatively, D is TRBD1 (5 bases). There are 15 residues in the CDR3. With 3 bases removed from V and 3 bases from J, the gap between germline ends came to 14 bases. The germline gives CDR1 SEHNR, CDR2 FQNEAQ (reference sequence). The CDR3 nucleotides are TGTGCCAGCAGCTTTTCAGGGAATCGTTACACTGAAGCTTTCTTT. Protein product: CASSFSGNRYTEAFF.

The chain joins TRBV19 to TRBJ1-5; TRBD1 matches 9 bases. Germline V CDR1 and CDR2: LNHDA, SQIVND (reference sequence). This CDR3 region has 15 residues. V dropped 6 bases and J dropped 4; count of bases not matched to a gene: 7. The CDR3 DNA is TGTGCCAGTAGCCCAGGACAGGGGACTAATCAGCCCCAGCATTTT. Protein: CASSPGQGTNQPQHF.

The chain has TRBV11-1 and TRBJ2-7; 11 bases align to TRBD2. Germline loops: CDR1 SGHAT, CDR2 FQDESV (reference sequence). This CDR3 has 15 amino acids. Germline trimming cut 5 bases from V and 7 bases from J; bases unmatched to any gene: 10. Here the CDR3 reads CASSDPGTSGREQYF. DNA for the CDR3: TGTGCCAGCAGCGACCCCGGGACTAGCGGCCGGGAGCAGTACTTC.

The chain joins TRBV5-6 to TRBJ2-1; D unclear. Germline V gene lookup returns CDR1 SGHDT and CDR2 YYEEEE. CDR3 size: 12 residues. The V end was cut by 0 bases, the J end by 9 bases, with 7 bases between. CDR3 amino acids: CASSLAQFEQFF. The CDR3 DNA follows: TGTGCCAGCAGCTTGGCTCAGTTTGAGCAGTTCTTC.

This rearrangement joins TRBV2 to TRBJ2-7; 10 bases fit TRBD2. Germline assignment: CDR1 SNHLY and CDR2 FYNNEI. The J segment lost 2 bases and the V segment lost 6 bases, leaving 7 bases of the junction unmatched. This CDR3 has 15 residues. The CDR3 reads CASSVSSGRTYEQYF. CDR3 in DNA: TGTGCCAGCAGCGTGAGTAGCGGGAGGACCTACGAGCAGTACTTC.

The chain uses TRBV28 and TRBJ2-7; D remains ambiguous. The CDR3 has 13 amino acids. With 6 bases removed from V and 2 bases from J, the gap between germline ends came to 11 bases. Per the germline V gene, CDR1 is MDHEN and CDR2 is SYDVKM. Written as DNA, the CDR3 is TGTGCCAGCAGGCCGGGTCTCACCTACGAGCAGTACTTC. Encoded protein: CASRPGLTYEQYF. The full variable domain, with the rest looked up from reference TRBV28 and TRBJ2-7, is DVKVTQSSRYLVKRTGEKVFLECVQDMDHENMFWYRQDPGLGLRLIYFSYDVKMKEKGDIPEGYSVSREKKERFSLILESASTNQTSMYLCASRPGLTYEQYFGPGTRLTVT.

The chain recombines TRBV5-5 with TRBJ1-5; 7 bases map to TRBD1. Germline loops: CDR1 SGHKS, CDR2 YYEKEE (reference sequence). The CDR3 loop spans 14 amino acids. With V trimmed by 4 bases and J by 9 bases, 10 bases remained unmatched. The CDR3 nucleotides are TGTGCCAGCAGCACAGGGGCCACCCGGGGGCCCCAGCATTTT. This sequence encodes CASSTGATRGPQHF.

The chain carries TRBV15 and TRBJ2-2; possible D gene TRBD2, 6 bases. Per germline, CDR1 LNHNV and CDR2 YYDKDF (reference sequence). The V and J ends lost 3 bases and 6 bases respectively, with 17 bases between them. This CDR3 comprises 16 residues. In DNA form, the CDR3 reads TGTGCCACCAGCAGGGAATGGACTACCACCCCCGGGGAGCTGTTTTTT. This codes for CATSREWTTTPGELFF.

The chain carries TRBV18 and TRBJ1-4; no clear D. CDR1 and CDR2 from the germline V gene are KGHSH and LQKENI. CDR3 length: 15 amino acids. Between the trimmed V and J ends, which lost 4 bases and 4 bases, there was a span of 13 bases. The CDR3 nucleotides are TGTGCCAGCTCACAGATGCCGGGTGATAATGAAAAACTGTTTTTT. Protein: CASSQMPGDNEKLFF.

This clone was detected only a few times. The rearrangement links TRBV28 to TRBJ2-7, with D possibly TRBD2 on 5 matching bases. Trimming stripped 5 bases from V and 6 bases from J, with 11 bases between. Germline CDR1 reads MDHEN; CDR2 reads SYDVKM. The CDR3 totals 12 residues. This CDR3 reads CASSTVGGEQYF. DNA for the CDR3: TGTGCCAGCAGTACCGTCGGAGGCGAGCAGTACTTC. The full variable domain, in which reference TRBV28 and TRBJ2-7 provide the parts outside the CDR3, is DVKVTQSSRYLVKRTGEKVFLECVQDMDHENMFWYRQDPGLGLRLIYFSYDVKMKEKGDIPEGYSVSREKKERFSLILESASTNQTSMYLCASSTVGGEQYFGPGTRLTVT.

The rearrangement joins TRBV6-5 to TRBJ1-1; a weak D match, TRBD1 (6 bases). This CDR3 has 15 amino acids. Germline values: CDR1 MNHEY, CDR2 SVGAGI. The V end was cut by 8 bases, the J end by 2 bases, with 18 bases between. Here the CDR3 reads CASRRQVLTNTEAFF. In DNA, the CDR3 is TGTGCCAGCCGCAGACAGGTTTTAACAAACACTGAAGCTTTCTTT.

The chain employs TRBV5-4 and TRBJ2-7; D may be TRBD2 (7 bases). The CDR3 is 16 residues long. Trimming pared 0 bases from V and 3 bases from J, leaving 16 bases between. Germline V gene lookup returns CDR1 SGHNT and CDR2 YYREEE (reference sequence). The CDR3 sequence: CASSLDAAGQIYEQYF. The CDR3 bases are TGTGCCAGCAGCTTGGATGCAGCGGGACAAATCTACGAGCAGTACTTC.